Listed here are 11 T cell receptor beta chains from one sample, sequenced in a study of T cells in Graves' hyperthyroidism and ophthalmopathy (dated by TCRdb to the late 2010s). Libraries were constructed by multiplex PCR. Sequencer: Illumina HiSeq 2000. Amplification of TCR beta CDR3 regions was carried out from RNA transcripts. The TCR CDR3 was subjected to a first round of RT-PCR using the HTBI primer set and the Qiagen OneStep RT-PCR kit. TCRdb passed the public sequencing reads through fastp at Q25 and MiXCR, retaining productive beta sequences. Rows with a matching CDR3 protein are joined into one entry that keeps the most common DNA and genes. Across this sample there are approximately 500,000 distinct CDR3 sequences, with roughly 46% seen only once. In total, the top ten clones hold around 8% of the sample. The sample consisted of peripheral blood or thyroid tissue (not recorded which). The receptors shown here come from a woman younger than 35 with Graves' hyperthyroidism.

Comments on this clonotype: Being one base from a much bigger clone, this may be a read error. J is TRBJ2-5 and V is TRBV6-1, with D hard to call. This CDR3 is 14 amino acids long. Per the germline V gene, CDR1 is MNHNS and CDR2 is SASEGT. Written as DNA, the CDR3 is TGTGCCATCAGTGAAGCAAGGGTCGGAGAGACCCAGTACTTC. It encodes CAISEARVGETQYF.

This clonotype was seen at least ten times. The chain has TRBV3-1 and TRBJ2-5; D ambiguous. The CDR3 loop spans 15 amino acids. CDR1 is LGHDT, CDR2 YNNKEL, per germline (reference sequence). V was pared by 1 base and J by 4 bases, with 13 bases between. CDR3 protein: CASSQVGGWGETQYF. The CDR3 nucleotides are TGTGCCAGCAGCCAAGTCGGCGGTTGGGGAGAGACCCAGTACTTC.

This clonotype was seen only once. The chain couples TRBV11-2 to TRBJ1-5; 7 bases fit TRBD1. This CDR3 comprises 14 residues. V dropped 5 bases and J dropped 4; count of bases not matched to a gene: 5. Germline V CDR1 and CDR2: SGHAT, FQNNGV. The CDR3 nucleotides read TGTGCCAGCAGCGGAGGGACAGCTAATCAGCCCCAGCATTTT. This encodes CASSGGTANQPQHF.

This clonotype was seen more than once but under ten times. The chain couples TRBV29-1 to TRBJ2-1; 12 nucleotides line up with TRBD2. Germline-derived CDR1 and CDR2 are SQVTM and ANQGSEA. There are 16 residues in the CDR3. With 4 bases clipped from V and 2 bases from J, the junction kept 6 bases outside the gene matches. The CDR3 loop is CSVVLASGRAYNEQFF. The CDR3 coding sequence is TGCAGCGTTGTATTGGCTAGCGGGAGGGCCTACAATGAGCAGTTCTTC.

The genes are TRBV9 and TRBJ2-2; D not resolved. Trimming shortened V by 6 bases and J by 1 base, and 10 bases separated the two germline ends. The CDR3 totals 14 residues. Germline values: CDR1 SGDLS, CDR2 YYNGEE. In DNA form, the CDR3 reads TGTGCCAGCAACGAGGTGGGGAACACCGGGGAGCTGTTTTTT. Protein product: CASNEVGNTGELFF.

The chain carries TRBV20-1 and TRBJ1-1, with D unresolved. This CDR3 is built from 17 residues. The germline V and J ends were trimmed by 1 base and 1 base, with 19 bases remaining between them. The germline CDR1 and CDR2 sequences are DFQATT and SNEGSKA (reference sequence). The CDR3 DNA reads TGCAGTGCTAGAGGCGAAACTAGCGGGATTGAGAACACTGAAGCTTTCTTT. Protein sequence: CSARGETSGIENTEAFF.

This clonotype was seen at least ten times. J is TRBJ2-2 and V is TRBV5-1, with D tentatively TRBD1 (5 bases). Germline V gives CDR1 SGHRS, CDR2 YFSETQ. Trimming cost V 2 bases and J 0 bases, with 8 bases left between them. The CDR3 length is 15 residues. CDR3 in amino acids: CASSFGAPNTGELFF. The DNA of the CDR3 is TGCGCCAGCAGCTTTGGGGCTCCGAACACCGGGGAGCTGTTTTTT.

A single count supports this clonotype. This chain connects TRBV2 to TRBJ2-5; TRBD1 agrees at 11 bases. Germline V CDR1 and CDR2: SNHLY, FYNNEI. This CDR3 is 18 amino acids long. After removal of 6 bases from V and 0 bases from J, the junction contained 12 bases not matched to a gene. The CDR3 sequence: CASRRDRGTPEYQETQYF. DNA of the CDR3: TGTGCCAGCAGACGGGACAGGGGGACCCCGGAGTACCAAGAGACCCAGTACTTC. The variable domain in full, completed from reference TRBV2 and TRBJ2-5, reads EPEVTQTPSHQVTQMGQEVILRCVPISNHLYFYWYRQILGQKVEFLVSFYNNEISEKSEIFDDQFSVERPDGSNFTLKIRSTKLEDSAMYFCASRRDRGTPEYQETQYFGPGTRLLVL.

Here the CDR3 DNA reads TGTGCCAGCAGTGCTAGACCAGCCAACTATGGCTACACCTTC. This gives the protein CASSARPANYGYTF. The rearrangement uses TRBV25-1 and TRBJ1-2; D gene uncertain. Germline CDR1 MGHDK, CDR2 SYGVNS. This CDR3 is built from 14 residues. V was trimmed by 4 bases and J by 2 bases, leaving 11 bases between them.

In the case of this clonotype: Sequence at one end of the junction differs from germline and may be a read error. This rearrangement joins TRBV9 to TRBJ2-3; D unclear. The germline CDR1 and CDR2 sequences are SGDLS and YYNGEE. The CDR3 covers 12 residues. CDR3 nucleotide sequence: TGCGCCAGCAGCCGCCCCATGGATACGCAGTATTTT. It translates to CASSRPMDTQYF.

This clonotype has a single count. The V call is TRBV2, the J call TRBJ1-3; 10 positions match TRBD1. Germline loops: CDR1 SNHLY, CDR2 FYNNEI. Trimming took 8 bases from V and 8 from J; bases not matched to a gene: 12. The CDR3 is 15 amino acids. The CDR3 loop reads CASRGQGPYGYTIYF. In DNA, the CDR3 is TGTGCCAGCCGGGGACAGGGGCCCTATGGCTACACCATATATTTT. Supplemented by reference TRBV2 and TRBJ1-3, the full variable domain reads EPEVTQTPSHQVTQMGQEVILRCVPISNHLYFYWYRQILGQKVEFLVSFYNNEISEKSEIFDDQFSVERPDGSNFTLKIRSTKLEDSAMYFCASRGQGPYGYTIYFGEGSWLTVV.